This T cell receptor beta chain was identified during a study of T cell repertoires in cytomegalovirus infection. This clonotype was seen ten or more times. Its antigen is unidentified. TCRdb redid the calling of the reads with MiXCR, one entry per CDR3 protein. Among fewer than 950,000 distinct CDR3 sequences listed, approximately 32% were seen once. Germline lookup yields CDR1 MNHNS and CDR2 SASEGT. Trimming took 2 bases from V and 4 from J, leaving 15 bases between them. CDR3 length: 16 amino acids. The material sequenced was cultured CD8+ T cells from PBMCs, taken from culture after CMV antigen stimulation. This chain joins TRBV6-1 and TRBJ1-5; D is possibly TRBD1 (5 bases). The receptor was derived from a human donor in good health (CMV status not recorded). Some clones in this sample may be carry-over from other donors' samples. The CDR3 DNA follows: TGTGCCAGCAGTGAACCCGGAGGGTGGACAAATCAGCCCCAGCATTTT. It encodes CASSEPGGWTNQPQHF.